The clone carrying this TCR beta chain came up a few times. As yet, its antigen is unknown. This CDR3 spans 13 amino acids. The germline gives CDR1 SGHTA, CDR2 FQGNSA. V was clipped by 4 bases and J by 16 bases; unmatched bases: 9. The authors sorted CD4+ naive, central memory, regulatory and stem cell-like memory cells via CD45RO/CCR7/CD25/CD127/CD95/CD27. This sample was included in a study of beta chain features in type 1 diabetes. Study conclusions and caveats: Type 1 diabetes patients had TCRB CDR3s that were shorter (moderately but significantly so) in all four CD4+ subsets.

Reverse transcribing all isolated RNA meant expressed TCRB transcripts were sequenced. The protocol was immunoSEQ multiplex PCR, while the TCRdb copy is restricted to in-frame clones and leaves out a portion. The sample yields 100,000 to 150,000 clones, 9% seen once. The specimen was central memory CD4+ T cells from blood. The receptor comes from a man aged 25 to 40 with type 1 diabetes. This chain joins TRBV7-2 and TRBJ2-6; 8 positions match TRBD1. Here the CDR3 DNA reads TGTGCCAGCAGCTACGGCCGACAGGGGAGGCTGACTTTC. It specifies CASSYGRQGRLTF.